The 2 T cell receptor beta chains reported below all come from one sample, sequenced in a study of blood T cells in healthy people across ages. Alongside a J-beta primer mix, a sample-barcoded 5' primer served in a second PCR lasting about 7 to 11 cycles. TCRdb redid the calling of the 5' RACE reads with MiXCR, one entry per CDR3 protein. The sample lists 1.5 million to 2 million distinct CDR3 sequences; 25% to 30% were seen once. The sequencing sample was made of blood. The source is a woman in her thirties in good health.

V is TRBV9 and J is TRBJ2-4, with D perhaps matching TRBD2 (7 bases). The CDR3 runs to 16 residues. With 0 bases removed from V and 13 bases from J, the gap between germline ends came to 23 bases. The germline V gene has CDR1 SGDLS and CDR2 YYNGEE. For the CDR3, the DNA is TGTGCCAGCAGCGTAGATCCCTCGTGGGGGGGCAATGAGCAGTACTTC. As protein: CASSVDPSWGGNEQYF.

This clonotype was seen only a few times. The chain is built from TRBV9 and TRBJ1-6; D is uncertain. CDR3 length: 14 residues. CDR1 is SGDLS and CDR2 is YYNGEE in the germline V gene. V was clipped by 0 bases and J by 10 bases, with 11 bases between them. In nucleotides, the CDR3 is TGTGCCAGCAGCGTAGAAGAAGGAGGGTCACCCCTCCACTTT. Its translation is CASSVEEGGSPLHF. The whole variable domain, filled in from reference TRBV9 and TRBJ1-6, reads DSGVTQTPKHLITATGQRVTLRCSPRSGDLSVYWYQQSLDQGLQFLIQYYNGEERAKGNILERFSAQQFPDLHSELNLSSLELGDSALYFCASSVEEGGSPLHFGNGTRLTVT.